This paragraph reports one T cell receptor (beta chain). This sample is part of a study of blood T cell repertoires in COVID-19. Trimming shortened V by 6 bases and J by 4 bases, and 22 bases separated the two germline ends. Germline CDR1 and CDR2: MNHEY and SVGEGT. CDR3 size: 16 residues. In the original workflow: Scientists estimated how many nucleated cells there were by amplifying reference gene primers. The repertoire was sequenced with immunoSEQ multiplex PCR; TCRdb's copy has only in-frame clones and lacks some. Clonal size and the V and J genes are those of that table, whereas D and trimming came from the DNA. Of some 170,000 clones in the sample, about 90% were seen once.

The receptor's source is a human donor with acute COVID-19. The donor label of this sample is uncertain. The V and J genes are TRBV6-2 or TRBV6-3 and TRBJ2-7, with D possibly matching TRBD2 (6 bases). Sequencing was carried out using PBMCs or T cells enriched from blood (not recorded which). In DNA form, the CDR3 reads TGTGCCAGCAGCCCGATCGCAGGGAGGTACGCGTACGAGCAGTACTTC. It encodes CASSPIAGRYAYEQYF.